This TCR beta chain is drawn from a study of CD8+ T cells in alopecia areata. The authors extracted RNA and reverse transcribed it into cDNA as the sequencing template. TCRdb keeps only in-frame clones here, not all; method: immunoSEQ multiplex PCR. The sample gives some 18,000 clones, none seen only once, and the top ten clones hold 31%. CDR3 length equals 12 residues. The germline V gene has CDR1 MSHET and CDR2 SYDVDS. V dropped 6 bases and J dropped 6; count of bases not matched to a gene: 2. The table lists this clone with many counts. Mouse gene names and germline throughout. The missing CDR3 end, 4 residues past where the read stops, is filled in from the germline J gene. Cells pooled from cutaneous lymph nodes were sorted on CD4, CD8alpha, NKG2D, NKG2ACE and other markers.

This sequence originates from a C3H/HeJ mouse with alopecia areata. For the strain, the MHC haplotype given is H2-k. Specimen: CD8+ T cells sorted from a lymph node. J is TRBJ2-1 and V is TRBV29, with TRBD2 matching over 7 bases. The CDR3 region is CASRGGTAEQFF. The sequenced part of the CDR3 DNA is TGTGCTAGCAGGGGGGGGACTGCT.